The rows below give T cell receptor beta chains drawn from one sample of a study of blood T cells in healthy people across ages. One entry per CDR3 protein results from TCRdb running MiXCR on the 5' RACE reads. The sample lists more than 900,000 distinct CDR3 sequences; roughly 29% were seen once. This same sample was also part of a study on T cells of mothers and their children.

Input material: blood. Source of these receptors: a woman in her forties in good health. Both conserved end residues are part of each CDR3. The D gene is left open where the match is weak. Part of the rows lack a size; the others show once, few, many or a class for expanded clones.

V	size	J	D	CDR3	DNA
TRBV12-3/TRBV12-4	-	TRBJ2-3	-	CASSLKQGRTDTQYF	TGTGCCAGCAGTTTAAAACAGGGACGGACAGATACGCAGTATTTT
TRBV7-9	few	TRBJ1-1	-	CASSLGSRMNTEAFF	TGTGCCAGCAGCTTAGGGTCCAGGATGAACACTGAAGCTTTCTTT
TRBV12-3/TRBV12-4	many	TRBJ1-2	-	CASSARDHYTF	TGTGCCAGCAGTGCCAGGGACCACTACACCTTC
TRBV7-2	-	TRBJ1-5	-	CASSPGEGLQPQHF	TGTGCCAGCAGCCCCGGGGAGGGTCTACAGCCCCAGCATTTT
TRBV20-1	-	TRBJ2-1	-	CSASEATTYNEQFF	TGCAGTGCCTCTGAGGCTACGACCTACAATGAGCAGTTCTTC
TRBV12-3/TRBV12-4	many	TRBJ2-7	-	CASSVTDNSYEQYF	TGTGCCAGCAGTGTGACAGACAACTCCTACGAGCAGTACTTC
TRBV24-1	few	TRBJ1-1	-	CATSDFEGTEAFF	TGTGCCACCAGTGATTTTGAGGGTACTGAAGCTTTCTTT
TRBV2	few	TRBJ2-6	TRBD1	CASRGWQGVSGANVLTF	TGTGCCAGCAGAGGTTGGCAGGGGGTCTCTGGGGCCAACGTCCTGACTTTC
TRBV5-1	many	TRBJ2-4	TRBD2	CASSSSSGDYKNIQYF	TGCGCCAGCAGCTCGAGTAGCGGGGACTACAAAAACATTCAGTACTTC
TRBV4-3	-	TRBJ1-6	-	CASSQDLGPYNSPLHF	TGCGCCAGCAGCCAAGATCTTGGCCCCTATAATTCACCCCTCCACTTT
TRBV30	-	TRBJ2-1	-	CAWSVQRDEQFF	TGTGCCTGGAGTGTACAGAGGGATGAGCAGTTCTTC
TRBV12-3/TRBV12-4	many	TRBJ2-1	-	CASSLGDGVVYEQFF	TGTGCCAGCAGTTTGGGGGATGGGGTAGTTTATGAGCAGTTCTTC
TRBV7-9	many	TRBJ2-6	-	CASTWQGWSGANVLTF	TGTGCCAGCACCTGGCAGGGGTGGTCTGGGGCCAACGTCCTGACTTTC
TRBV3-1	few	TRBJ2-5	TRBD1	CASIASTGAQETQYF	TGTGCCAGCATCGCGTCGACAGGGGCCCAAGAGACCCAGTACTTC
TRBV7-2	few	TRBJ2-7	TRBD2	CASSIGASGGSFSYEQYF	TGTGCCAGCAGCATAGGGGCTAGCGGGGGGAGCTTCTCCTACGAGCAGTACTTC
TRBV5-1	-	TRBJ2-5	-	CASSFRTAQETQYF	TGCGCCAGCAGCTTCCGGACAGCGCAAGAGACCCAGTACTTC
TRBV7-9	-	TRBJ2-3	TRBD1	CASSSRQGTTDTQYF	TGTGCCAGCAGCTCTAGACAGGGGACCACAGATACGCAGTATTTT
TRBV29-1	-	TRBJ1-1	-	CSVGPDTRGTEAFF	TGCAGCGTTGGACCCGACACTCGGGGAACTGAAGCTTTCTTT
TRBV15	few	TRBJ2-7	-	CATSRDISRGDYEQYF	TGTGCCACCAGCAGAGATATCTCTAGGGGGGACTACGAGCAGTACTTC
TRBV14	few	TRBJ1-2	-	CASSLREGDGYTF	TGTGCCAGCAGCCTCCGGGAGGGGGATGGCTACACCTTC
TRBV27	-	TRBJ2-3	TRBD2	CASSRAGGKDTQYF	TGTGCCAGCAGCCGAGCGGGGGGGAAGGATACGCAGTATTTT
TRBV5-5	many	TRBJ2-1	-	CASSLDRDLYNEQFF	TGTGCCAGCAGCTTGGACAGGGATCTCTACAATGAGCAGTTCTTC
TRBV20-1	many	TRBJ2-1	TRBD2	CSATSGGSYNEQFF	TGCAGTGCCACTAGCGGGGGGTCCTACAATGAGCAGTTCTTC
TRBV10-3	-	TRBJ1-2	-	CAISDPGSGYGYTF	TGTGCCATCAGTGATCCGGGCTCAGGCTATGGCTACACCTTC
TRBV15	many	TRBJ2-7	TRBD1	CATSREDRRAYEQYF	TGTGCCACCAGCAGAGAGGACAGGCGCGCCTACGAGCAGTACTTC
TRBV20-1	many	TRBJ2-7	TRBD2	CSAGGSGEQYF	TGCAGTGCGGGGGGGAGCGGGGAGCAGTACTTC
TRBV7-8	-	TRBJ2-7	-	CASSLRSGAGEQYF	TGTGCCAGCAGCTTAAGGAGTGGGGCTGGCGAGCAGTACTTC
TRBV20-1	few	TRBJ1-2	TRBD1	CGARPSDRGFQYGYTF	TGCGGTGCTAGGCCCTCGGACAGGGGTTTTCAATATGGCTACACCTTC
TRBV28	-	TRBJ1-2	-	CASSLHPRTGYTF	TGTGCCAGCAGTTTACACCCTCGAACTGGCTACACCTTC